Below, 8 T cell receptor beta chains from the same sample are listed, as sequenced in a study of monozygotic twins with inflammatory bowel disease. After re-calling the 5' RACE reads, TCRdb lists one entry per CDR3 protein, DNA absent. This listing includes some 83,000 distinct CDR3 sequences. The sequencing sample was made of blood. The receptors were gathered from a human donor with ulcerative colitis or Crohn's disease, or a healthy co-twin of an affected twin (not recorded which).

The genes are TRBV7-9 and TRBJ2-5; lacking DNA, the TRBD1 call made by TCRdb goes unchecked. Germline V lookup: CDR1 SEHNR, CDR2 FQNEAQ (reference sequence). The CDR3 totals 14 residues. The CDR3 sequence is CASSLAEGAGTQYF.

The J gene is TRBJ2-5, the V gene TRBV11-3. The germline gives CDR1 SGHNT, CDR2 YENEEA. The CDR3 is 13 residues long. CDR3 sequence: CASSLEQQETQYF.

The chain is built from TRBV2 and TRBJ2-3; lacking DNA, the TRBD1 call made by TCRdb goes unchecked. Germline CDR1 and CDR2: SNHLY and FYNNEI. The CDR3 spans 15 residues. The CDR3 loop reads CASSEEAGGTDTQYF.

The chain combines TRBV5-1 with TRBJ1-1. This CDR3 region has 13 residues. In germline, CDR1 is SGHRS, CDR2 YFSETQ. The CDR3 here is CASSLDRERGAFF.

The chain has TRBV4-2 and TRBJ2-3; TCRdb gives TRBD2 as the D gene, but with no DNA this cannot be confirmed. This CDR3 is built from 15 residues. Looked up from germline, CDR1 is LGHNA and CDR2 is YNFKEQ. The CDR3 loop is CASSPTSGVTDTQYF.

J is TRBJ1-1 and V is TRBV4-1. Looked up from germline, CDR1 is MGHRA and CDR2 is YSYEKL. This CDR3 spans 13 amino acids. This CDR3 reads CASSPMTYTEAFF.

This chain connects TRBV27 to TRBJ2-1; lacking DNA, the TRBD2 call made by TCRdb goes unchecked. The CDR3 has 14 amino acids. Germline V gene data show CDR1 as MNHEY and CDR2 as SMNVEV (reference sequence). The CDR3 here is CASTPYGGSDEQFF.

This CDR3 reads CASSQDGTSGGPPAADEQFF. The chain joins TRBV4-1 to TRBJ2-1; TCRdb designates TRBD2, a call that cannot be tested without DNA. From germline, CDR1 is MGHRA and CDR2 YSYEKL. The CDR3 is made up of 20 amino acids.